These 15 T cell receptor beta chains came from one sample sequenced in a study of CD8 T cells in ankylosing spondylitis. TCRdb redid the calling of the 5' RACE reads with MiXCR, one entry per CDR3 protein. This table has hundreds of thousands of distinct CDR3 sequences, about 20% appearing once. Sequencing was performed on blood, either unsorted or a sorted T cell fraction (not recorded which). Receptors originate from a male donor with ankylosing spondylitis or in good health (not recorded which).

This clonotype was observed a few times. The chain recombines TRBV5-1 with TRBJ1-1, with no clear D. Germline CDR1 and CDR2: SGHRS and YFSETQ. The CDR3 is 14 residues long. V was shortened by 4 bases and J by 1 base, with 11 bases between the two germline ends. In DNA, the CDR3 is TGCGCCAGCAGCCTGCCCGCCCCGAACACTGAAGCTTTCTTT. The encoded protein is CASSLPAPNTEAFF.

The J gene is TRBJ2-7, the V gene TRBV12-3 or TRBV12-4, with TRBD2 identical over 10 bases. The CDR3 is made up of 19 amino acids. J lost 0 bases, V lost 8 bases, and 19 bases had no gene match. The CDR3 loop is CASSNSPAGLAASSYEQYV. CDR3 nucleotides: TGTGCCAGCTCTAACTCACCGGCCGGACTAGCGGCGAGCTCCTACGAGCAGTACGTC.

V is TRBV5-6 and J is TRBJ2-3, with 8 bases matching TRBD1. CDR1 is SGHDT, CDR2 YYEEEE, per germline. The J segment lost 6 bases and the V segment lost 4 bases, leaving 4 bases of the junction unmatched. This CDR3 spans 13 amino acids. Written as DNA, the CDR3 is TGTGCCAGCAGCCAGGACAGGGTTGATACGCAGTATTTT. Encoded protein: CASSQDRVDTQYF.

This clonotype was found many times. J is TRBJ2-3 and V is TRBV4-2, with D perhaps matching TRBD1 (5 bases). V gave up 0 bases and J gave up 4 bases, with 11 bases separating them. The V gene's germline CDR1 is LGHNA and CDR2 YNFKEQ. The CDR3 spans 15 residues. The CDR3 DNA is TGTGCCAGCAGCCAAGATCAACAGGACCCAGATACGCAGTATTTT. This translates into CASSQDQQDPDTQYF.

The J gene is TRBJ2-1, the V gene TRBV12-3 or TRBV12-4; TRBD2 matches at 7 bases. This CDR3 has 14 residues. J lost 6 bases, V lost 2 bases, and 4 bases had no gene match. This chain's CDR3 is CASSLTSAANEQFF. The CDR3 DNA reads TGTGCCAGCAGTTTAACTAGCGCGGCCAATGAGCAGTTCTTC.

V and J are TRBV5-6 and TRBJ2-7; D possibly corresponds to TRBD2 (5 bases). Trimming cost V 6 bases and J 0 bases, with 10 bases left between them. The CDR3 loop spans 13 amino acids. CDR1 and CDR2 (germline): SGHDT, YYEEEE. The CDR3 DNA is TGTGCCAGCACCGAGGGCAGCTCCTACGAGCAGTACGTC. This codes for CASTEGSSYEQYV.

To note about this clonotype: A clone one base away is much larger, so this may be a read error. This sequence joins TRBV29-1 and TRBJ2-2, with D possibly TRBD1 on 5 matching bases. Trimming shortened V by 4 bases and J by 4 bases, and 7 bases separated the two germline ends. The CDR3 spans 12 residues. Per germline, CDR1 SQVTM and CDR2 ANQGSEA. Here the CDR3 DNA reads TGCAGCGTTGTTACAGGCACCGGGGAGCTGTTTTTT. Protein sequence: CSVVTGTGELFF.

This clonotype came up a few times. The chain couples TRBV9 to TRBJ2-5; a possible D gene is TRBD1 (6 bases). The CDR3 covers 16 residues. The V gene lost 0 bases and the J gene lost 2 bases, with 14 bases spanning the gap. The germline V gene encodes CDR1 SGDLS and CDR2 YYNGEE. The CDR3 spells CASSVGPGVDQETQYF. The CDR3, as DNA: TGTGCCAGCAGCGTAGGTCCAGGGGTTGATCAAGAGACCCAGTACTTC.

This clonotype was detected many times. This sequence joins TRBV27 and TRBJ1-1, with D possibly being TRBD1 (5 bases). V was clipped by 6 bases and J by 4 bases, with 12 bases between them. The germline V gene encodes CDR1 MNHEY and CDR2 SMNVEV (reference sequence). The CDR3 has 13 amino acids. CDR3 amino acids: CASSLVGGTEAFF. CDR3 DNA: TGTGCCAGCAGCTTAGTGGGGGGCACTGAAGCTTTCTTT.

This clonotype was observed once. The rearrangement uses TRBV14 and TRBJ1-1; the match to TRBD1 covers 7 bases. The CDR3 covers 17 residues. The J segment lost 4 bases and the V segment lost 3 bases, leaving 14 bases of the junction unmatched. Germline CDR1 and CDR2: SGHDN and FVKESK. CDR3 sequence reads: CASSQMVGRGGGTEAFF. In nucleotides, the CDR3 is TGTGCCAGCAGCCAGATGGTGGGGAGAGGGGGCGGCACTGAAGCTTTCTTT.

CDR3 region: CASSQDLLWSGLLSYNEQFF. CDR3 bases: TGTGCCAGCAGCCAAGATCTACTCTGGAGCGGGCTCCTTTCCTACAATGAGCAGTTCTTC. This sequence joins TRBV3-1 and TRBJ2-1; D may be TRBD2 (6 bases). The CDR3 is 20 residues long. Germline V CDR1 and CDR2: LGHDT, YNNKEL (reference sequence). The V end was cut by 0 bases, the J end by 1 base, with 22 bases between.

In this sample, this clonotype turned up many times. The chain links TRBV12-3 or TRBV12-4 to TRBJ1-3; D remains unclear. Trimming cost V 5 bases and J 0 bases, with 11 bases left between them. The CDR3 has 15 amino acids. The CDR3 DNA reads TGTGCCAGCAGTCCGTTGGGTAACTCTGGAAACACCATATATTTT. Translation gives CASSPLGNSGNTIYF.

In this sample, this clonotype turned up a few times. This chain uses TRBV29-1 with TRBJ2-5; 15 bases line up with TRBD2. The CDR3 runs 19 residues. The germline gives CDR1 SQVTM, CDR2 ANQGSEA. The V and J ends lost 2 bases and 2 bases, in that order; junction bases with no gene match: 12. The CDR3 region is CSVETRTSGRAPLQETQYF. The CDR3 DNA reads TGCAGCGTTGAAACCCGGACTAGCGGGAGGGCCCCTCTACAAGAGACCCAGTACTTC. Combining the CDR3 with reference TRBV29-1 and TRBJ2-5 gives the whole variable domain SAVISQKPSRDICQRGTSLTIQCQVDSQVTMMFWYRQQPGQSLTLIATANQGSEATYESGFVIDKFPISRPNLTFSTLTVSNMSPEDSSIYLCSVETRTSGRAPLQETQYFGPGTRLLVL.

This clonotype was seen a handful of times. The chain has TRBV5-1 and TRBJ2-1, with a weak D call TRBD1 (5 bases). This CDR3 is built from 15 residues. Trimming shortened V by 1 base and J by 5 bases, and 13 bases separated the two germline ends. Germline CDR1 and CDR2: SGHRS and YFSETQ. CDR3 loop: CASSLRGPIDNEQFF. The CDR3 DNA reads TGCGCCAGCAGCTTGAGGGGCCCCATCGACAATGAGCAGTTCTTC.

This rearrangement joins TRBV20-1 to TRBJ2-1; no clear D. The CDR3 has 11 residues. Germline CDR1 reads DFQATT; CDR2 reads SNEGSKA (reference sequence). With 2 bases removed from V and 4 bases from J, the gap between germline ends came to 3 bases. In nucleotides, the CDR3 is TGCAGTGCTAGAACTTACAATGAGCAGTTCTTC. Translating gives CSARTYNEQFF.